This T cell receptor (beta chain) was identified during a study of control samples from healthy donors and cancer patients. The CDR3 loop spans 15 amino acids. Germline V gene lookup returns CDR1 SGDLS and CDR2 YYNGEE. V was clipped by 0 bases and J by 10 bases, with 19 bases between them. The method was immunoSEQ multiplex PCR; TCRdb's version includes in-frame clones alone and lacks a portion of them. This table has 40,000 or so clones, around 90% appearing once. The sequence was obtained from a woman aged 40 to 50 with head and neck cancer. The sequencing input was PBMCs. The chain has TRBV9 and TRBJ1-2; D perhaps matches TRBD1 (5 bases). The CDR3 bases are TGTGCCAGCAGCGTAGGCCGGGGGTGGCCAACGGACTACACCTTC. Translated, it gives CASSVGRGWPTDYTF.